The rows below give T cell receptor beta chains drawn from one sample of a study of blood T cells in healthy people across ages. TCRdb redid the calling of the 5' RACE reads with MiXCR, one entry per CDR3 protein. The sample yields hundreds of thousands of distinct CDR3 sequences, 58% seen once. The sample comprised blood. The receptors here all came from a man between 60 and 75 years old in good health. Each CDR3 is given with its conserved first and last residue. The order of the fields is J gene, V gene, D gene, CDR3 DNA, CDR3 protein. A D gene is named only where the DNA matches it firmly.

j_gene: TRBJ1-5; v_gene: TRBV5-1; d_gene: .; CDR3nt: TGTGCCAGCAGCTTGGGTGCGGATCAGCCCCAGCATTTT; CDR3aa: CASSLGADQPQHF
j_gene: TRBJ2-1; v_gene: TRBV20-1; d_gene: TRBD2; CDR3nt: TGCAGTGCTAGAAAGCGGGGGGCCCAGACCAATGAGCAGTTCTTC; CDR3aa: CSARKRGAQTNEQFF
j_gene: TRBJ1-2; v_gene: TRBV10-3; d_gene: .; CDR3nt: TGTGCCATCAGTGAACAGGGCCCCAACTATGGCTACACCTTC; CDR3aa: CAISEQGPNYGYTF
j_gene: TRBJ1-1; v_gene: TRBV3-1; d_gene: .; CDR3nt: TGTGCCAGCAGCCAAGAGGTGTTGGGAGACACTGAAGCTTTCTTT; CDR3aa: CASSQEVLGDTEAFF
j_gene: TRBJ2-5; v_gene: TRBV29-1; d_gene: .; CDR3nt: TGCAGCGTTGAGTTGAGTGAGAACCAAGAGACCCAGTACTTC; CDR3aa: CSVELSENQETQYF
j_gene: TRBJ1-2; v_gene: TRBV12-3/TRBV12-4; d_gene: .; CDR3nt: TGTGCCAGCAGTTTAGTCGGGACCCCGAACTATGGCTACACCTTC; CDR3aa: CASSLVGTPNYGYTF
j_gene: TRBJ2-2; v_gene: TRBV29-1; d_gene: .; CDR3nt: TGCAGCGCCAAGGCAGCCCTGAACACCGGGGAGCTGTTTTTT; CDR3aa: CSAKAALNTGELFF
j_gene: TRBJ2-5; v_gene: TRBV7-2; d_gene: TRBD2; CDR3nt: TGTGCCAGCAGCTTAGGTACTAGCGGGAGTGGCCAAGAGACCCAGTACTTC; CDR3aa: CASSLGTSGSGQETQYF
j_gene: TRBJ2-7; v_gene: TRBV15; d_gene: .; CDR3nt: TGTGCCACCAGCAGAGACTTGTCCGAGCAGTACTTC; CDR3aa: CATSRDLSEQYF
j_gene: TRBJ2-3; v_gene: TRBV14; d_gene: .; CDR3nt: TGTGCCAGCAGCCCCTATCGACAGGCAAGCACAGATACGCAGTATTTT; CDR3aa: CASSPYRQASTDTQYF
j_gene: TRBJ1-1; v_gene: TRBV7-8; d_gene: .; CDR3nt: TGTGCCAGCAGCTTGCTCAGGTTGAACACTGAAGCTTTCTTT; CDR3aa: CASSLLRLNTEAFF
j_gene: TRBJ1-2; v_gene: TRBV7-2; d_gene: TRBD1; CDR3nt: TGTGCCAGCAGCTACAACGGACAGGGGGACTATGGCTACACCTTC; CDR3aa: CASSYNGQGDYGYTF
j_gene: TRBJ2-5; v_gene: TRBV7-9; d_gene: TRBD1; CDR3nt: TGTGCCAGCAGCAAGCCCGGGACAGGGGGCGAGACCCAGTACTTC; CDR3aa: CASSKPGTGGETQYF
j_gene: TRBJ2-1; v_gene: TRBV6-4; d_gene: .; CDR3nt: TGTGCCAGCAGTGACTCGGACAGCGGGTACAATGAGCAGTTCTTC; CDR3aa: CASSDSDSGYNEQFF
j_gene: TRBJ1-2; v_gene: TRBV9; d_gene: .; CDR3nt: TGTGCCAGCAGCCCTCAGCTTAGAGACGGGGGCTACACCTTC; CDR3aa: CASSPQLRDGGYTF
j_gene: TRBJ1-2; v_gene: TRBV7-2; d_gene: .; CDR3nt: TGTGCCAGCAGCTTAGCGAGAGGGAGCGGCTACACCTTC; CDR3aa: CASSLARGSGYTF
j_gene: TRBJ1-5; v_gene: TRBV5-1; d_gene: .; CDR3nt: TGCGCCAGCAGCTTGAGTGCAGGGGGCAATCAGCCCCAGCATTTT; CDR3aa: CASSLSAGGNQPQHF
j_gene: TRBJ1-1; v_gene: TRBV25-1; d_gene: .; CDR3nt: TGTGCCAGCAGTGGACGGAGAATGAACACTGAAGCTTTCTTT; CDR3aa: CASSGRRMNTEAFF
j_gene: TRBJ2-3; v_gene: TRBV6-5; d_gene: .; CDR3nt: TGTGCCAGCAGTTACGGGAGATCAGGAGATACGCAGTATTTT; CDR3aa: CASSYGRSGDTQYF
j_gene: TRBJ2-1; v_gene: TRBV20-1; d_gene: TRBD2; CDR3nt: TGCAGTGGACAGCGGGGGGGTCGGAATGAGCAGTTCTTC; CDR3aa: CSGQRGGRNEQFF
j_gene: TRBJ2-1; v_gene: TRBV12-3/TRBV12-4; d_gene: .; CDR3nt: TGTGCCAGCAGTTTAGCAAGGGACTCAGTCAATGAGCAGTTCTTC; CDR3aa: CASSLARDSVNEQFF
j_gene: TRBJ1-2; v_gene: TRBV29-1; d_gene: .; CDR3nt: TGCAGCGTTGGATTTTTGGGGGGCGGCTACACCTTC; CDR3aa: CSVGFLGGGYTF